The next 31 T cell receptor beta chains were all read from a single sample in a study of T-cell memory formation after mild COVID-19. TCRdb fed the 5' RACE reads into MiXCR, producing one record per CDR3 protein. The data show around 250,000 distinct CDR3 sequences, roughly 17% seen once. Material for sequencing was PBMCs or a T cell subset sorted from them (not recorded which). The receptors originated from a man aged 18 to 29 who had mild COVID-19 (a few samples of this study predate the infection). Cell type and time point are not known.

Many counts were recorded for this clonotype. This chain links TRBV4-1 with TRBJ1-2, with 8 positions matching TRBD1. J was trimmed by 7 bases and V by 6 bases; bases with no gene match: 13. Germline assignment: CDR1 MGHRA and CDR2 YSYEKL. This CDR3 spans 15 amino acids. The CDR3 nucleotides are TGCGCCAGCAGGGACAGGGCAGGGACACGCGGTGGCTACACCTTC. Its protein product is CASRDRAGTRGGYTF.

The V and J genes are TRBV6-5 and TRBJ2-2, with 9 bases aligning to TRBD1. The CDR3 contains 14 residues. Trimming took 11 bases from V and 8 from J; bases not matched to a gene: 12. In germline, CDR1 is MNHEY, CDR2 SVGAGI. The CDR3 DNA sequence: TGTGCCTCAAGGGACAGGGTCGCATCGGGGGAGCTGTTTTTT. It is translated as CASRDRVASGELFF.

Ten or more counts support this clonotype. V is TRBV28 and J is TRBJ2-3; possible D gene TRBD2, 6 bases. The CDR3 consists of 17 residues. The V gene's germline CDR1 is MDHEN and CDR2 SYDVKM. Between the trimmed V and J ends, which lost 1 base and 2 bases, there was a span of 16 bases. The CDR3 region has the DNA TGTGCCAGCAGTTTATTAGCAGCGGGTCAGGCCACAGATACGCAGTATTTT. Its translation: CASSLLAAGQATDTQYF.

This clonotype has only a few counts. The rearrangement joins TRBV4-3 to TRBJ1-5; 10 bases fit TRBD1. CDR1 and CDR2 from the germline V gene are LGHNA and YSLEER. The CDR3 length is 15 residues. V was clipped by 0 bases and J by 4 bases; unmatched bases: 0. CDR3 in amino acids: CASSQEDRGNQPQHF. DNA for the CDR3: TGCGCCAGCAGCCAAGAGGACAGGGGGAATCAGCCCCAGCATTTT.

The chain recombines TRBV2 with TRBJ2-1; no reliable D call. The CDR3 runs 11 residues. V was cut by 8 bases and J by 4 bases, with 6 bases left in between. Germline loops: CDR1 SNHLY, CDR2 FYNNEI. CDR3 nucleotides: TGTGCCAGCTGCCAGTACAATGAGCAGTTCTTC. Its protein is CASCQYNEQFF.

The DNA of the CDR3 is TGCAGTGCCGAGGGCGCCCGCCGGGGGAACACTGAAGCTTTCTTT. It encodes CSAEGARRGNTEAFF. The chain links TRBV20-1 to TRBJ1-1; D unclear. Germline V gene lookup returns CDR1 DFQATT and CDR2 SNEGSKA (reference sequence). V lost 6 bases and J 1 base, leaving 18 bases between the germline ends. The CDR3 covers 15 residues.

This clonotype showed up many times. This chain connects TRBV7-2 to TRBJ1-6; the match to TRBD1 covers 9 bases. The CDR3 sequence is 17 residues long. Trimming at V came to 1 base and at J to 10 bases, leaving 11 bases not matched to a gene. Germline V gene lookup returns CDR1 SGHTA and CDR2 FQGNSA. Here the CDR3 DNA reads TGTGCCAGCAGCTTAGGGACAGGGGCCCCCTTTATATCACCCCTCCACTTT. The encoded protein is CASSLGTGAPFISPLHF.

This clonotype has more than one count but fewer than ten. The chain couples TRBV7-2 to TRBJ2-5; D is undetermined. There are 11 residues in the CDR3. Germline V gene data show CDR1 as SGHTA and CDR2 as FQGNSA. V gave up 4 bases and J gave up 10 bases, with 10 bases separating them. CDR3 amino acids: CASSSVWSQYF. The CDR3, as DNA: TGTGCCAGCAGCTCCGTCTGGAGCCAGTACTTC. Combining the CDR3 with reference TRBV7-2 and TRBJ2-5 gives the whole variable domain GAGVSQSPSNKVTEKGKDVELRCDPISGHTALYWYRQSLGQGLEFLIYFQGNSAPDKSGLPSDRFSAERTGGSVSTLTIQRTQQEDSAVYLCASSSVWSQYFGPGTRLLVL.

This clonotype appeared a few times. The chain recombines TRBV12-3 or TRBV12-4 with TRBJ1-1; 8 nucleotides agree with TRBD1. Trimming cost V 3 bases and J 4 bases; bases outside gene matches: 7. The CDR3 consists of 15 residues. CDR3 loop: CASSLQGAQGTEAFF. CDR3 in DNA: TGTGCCAGCAGTTTGCAGGGGGCGCAGGGCACTGAAGCTTTCTTT.

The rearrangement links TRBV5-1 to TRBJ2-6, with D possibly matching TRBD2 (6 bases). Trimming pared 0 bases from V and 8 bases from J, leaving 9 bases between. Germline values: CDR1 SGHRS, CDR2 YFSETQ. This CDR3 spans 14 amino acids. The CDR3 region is CASSLDGGTNVLTF. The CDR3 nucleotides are TGCGCCAGCAGCTTGGACGGGGGTACCAACGTCCTGACTTTC.

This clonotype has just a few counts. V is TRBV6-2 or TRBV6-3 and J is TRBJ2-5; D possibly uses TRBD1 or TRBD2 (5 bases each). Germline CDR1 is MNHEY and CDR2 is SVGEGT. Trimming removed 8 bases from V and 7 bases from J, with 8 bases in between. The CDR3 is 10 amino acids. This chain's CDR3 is CASGGRTQYF. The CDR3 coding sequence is TGTGCCAGCGGGGGTAGGACCCAGTACTTC.

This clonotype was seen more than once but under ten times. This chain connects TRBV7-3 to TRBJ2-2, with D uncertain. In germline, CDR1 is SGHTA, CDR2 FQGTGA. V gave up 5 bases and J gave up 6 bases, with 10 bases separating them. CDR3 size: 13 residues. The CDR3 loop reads CASSAPEAGELFF. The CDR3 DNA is TGTGCCAGCAGCGCTCCGGAAGCCGGGGAGCTGTTTTTT.

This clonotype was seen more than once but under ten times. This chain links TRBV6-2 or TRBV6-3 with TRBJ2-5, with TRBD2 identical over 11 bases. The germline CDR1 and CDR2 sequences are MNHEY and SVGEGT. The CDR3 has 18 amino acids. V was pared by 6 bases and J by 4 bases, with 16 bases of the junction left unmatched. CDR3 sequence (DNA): TGTGCCAGCAGCACCCTCGGACTAGCGGGCCGAGAATTAGAGACCCAGTACTTC. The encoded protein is CASSTLGLAGRELETQYF.

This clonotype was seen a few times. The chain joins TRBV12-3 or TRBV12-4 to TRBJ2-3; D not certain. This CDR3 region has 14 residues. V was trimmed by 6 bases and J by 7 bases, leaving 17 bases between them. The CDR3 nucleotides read TGTGCCAGCAGCCGAGCCCCCTACGGTAATACGCAGTATTTT. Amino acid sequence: CASSRAPYGNTQYF.

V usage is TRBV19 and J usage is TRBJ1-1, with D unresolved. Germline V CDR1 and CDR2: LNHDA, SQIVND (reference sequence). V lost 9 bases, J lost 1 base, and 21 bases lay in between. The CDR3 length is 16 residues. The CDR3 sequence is CASKTPGPSRNTEAFF. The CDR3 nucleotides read TGTGCCAGCAAAACCCCCGGGCCCAGTAGGAACACTGAAGCTTTCTTT.

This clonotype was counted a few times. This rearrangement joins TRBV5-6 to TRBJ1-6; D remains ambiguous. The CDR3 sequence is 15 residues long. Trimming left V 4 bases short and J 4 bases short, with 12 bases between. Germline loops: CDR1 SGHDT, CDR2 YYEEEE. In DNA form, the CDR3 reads TGTGCCAGCAGCCCCACACATTTTTATAATTCACCCCTCCACTTT. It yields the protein CASSPTHFYNSPLHF.

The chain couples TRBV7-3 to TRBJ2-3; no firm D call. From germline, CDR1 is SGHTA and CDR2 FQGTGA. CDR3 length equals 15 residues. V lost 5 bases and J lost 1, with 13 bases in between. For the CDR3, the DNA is TGTGCCAGCAGCCGTTCCCTTGTCGGCACAGATACGCAGTATTTT. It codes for CASSRSLVGTDTQYF.

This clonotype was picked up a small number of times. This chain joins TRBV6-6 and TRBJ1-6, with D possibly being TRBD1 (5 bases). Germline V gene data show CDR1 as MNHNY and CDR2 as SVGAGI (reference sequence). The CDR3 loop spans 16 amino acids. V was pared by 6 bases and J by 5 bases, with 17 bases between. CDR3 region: CASRYHQGFDNSPLHF. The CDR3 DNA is TGTGCCAGCAGATACCACCAGGGTTTCGATAATTCACCCCTCCACTTT.

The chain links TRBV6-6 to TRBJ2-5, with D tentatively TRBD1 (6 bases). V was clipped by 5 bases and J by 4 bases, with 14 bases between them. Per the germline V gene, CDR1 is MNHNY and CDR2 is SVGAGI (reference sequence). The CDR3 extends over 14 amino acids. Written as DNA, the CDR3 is TGTGCCAGCAGTACCCAGACAGGCCGAGAGACCCAGTACTTC. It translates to CASSTQTGRETQYF.

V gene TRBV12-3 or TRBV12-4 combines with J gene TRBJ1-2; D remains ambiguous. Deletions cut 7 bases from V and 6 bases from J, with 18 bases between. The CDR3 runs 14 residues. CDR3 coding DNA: TGTGCCAGCAACTCGGGTCGGGGAACGGATGGCTACACCTTC. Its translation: CASNSGRGTDGYTF.

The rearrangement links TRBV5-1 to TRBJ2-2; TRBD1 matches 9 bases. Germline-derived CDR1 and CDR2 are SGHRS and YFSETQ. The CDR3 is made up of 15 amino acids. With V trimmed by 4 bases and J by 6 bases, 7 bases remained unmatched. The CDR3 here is CASSDGTGSSGELFF. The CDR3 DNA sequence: TGCGCCAGCAGCGACGGGACAGGGTCTTCCGGGGAGCTGTTTTTT.

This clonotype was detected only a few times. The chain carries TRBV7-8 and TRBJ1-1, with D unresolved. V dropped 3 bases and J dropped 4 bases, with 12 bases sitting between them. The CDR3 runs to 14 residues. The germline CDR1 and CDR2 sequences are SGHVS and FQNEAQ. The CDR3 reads CASSFRSFSTEAFF. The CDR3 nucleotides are TGTGCCAGCAGCTTCCGATCTTTCAGCACTGAAGCTTTCTTT.

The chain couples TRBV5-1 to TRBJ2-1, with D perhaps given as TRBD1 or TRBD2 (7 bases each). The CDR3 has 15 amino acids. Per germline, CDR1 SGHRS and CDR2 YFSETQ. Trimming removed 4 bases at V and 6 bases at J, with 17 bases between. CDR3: CASSPRGGPGNEQFF. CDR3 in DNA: TGCGCCAGCAGCCCCAGGGGGGGTCCCGGCAATGAGCAGTTCTTC.

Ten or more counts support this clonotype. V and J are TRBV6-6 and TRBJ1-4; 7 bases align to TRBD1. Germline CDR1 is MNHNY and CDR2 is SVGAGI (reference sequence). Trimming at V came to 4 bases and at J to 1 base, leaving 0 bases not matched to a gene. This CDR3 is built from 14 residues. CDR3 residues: CASSWTGTNEKLFF. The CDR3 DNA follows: TGTGCCAGCAGTTGGACAGGAACTAATGAAAAACTGTTTTTT.

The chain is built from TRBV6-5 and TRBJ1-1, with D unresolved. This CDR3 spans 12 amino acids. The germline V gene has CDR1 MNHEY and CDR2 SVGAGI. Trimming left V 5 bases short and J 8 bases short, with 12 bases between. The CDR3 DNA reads TGTGCCAGCAGTCCCTATGGGGAAGAAGCTTTCTTT. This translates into CASSPYGEEAFF.

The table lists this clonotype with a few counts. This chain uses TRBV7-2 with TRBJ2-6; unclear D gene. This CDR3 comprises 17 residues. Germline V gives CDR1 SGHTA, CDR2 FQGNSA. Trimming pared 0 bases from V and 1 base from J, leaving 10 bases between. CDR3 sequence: CASSLARRLSGANVLTF. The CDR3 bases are TGTGCCAGCAGCTTAGCGCGAAGGCTTTCTGGGGCCAACGTCCTGACTTTC. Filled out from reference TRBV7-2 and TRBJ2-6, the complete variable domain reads GAGVSQSPSNKVTEKGKDVELRCDPISGHTALYWYRQSLGQGLEFLIYFQGNSAPDKSGLPSDRFSAERTGGSVSTLTIQRTQQEDSAVYLCASSLARRLSGANVLTFGAGSRLTVL.

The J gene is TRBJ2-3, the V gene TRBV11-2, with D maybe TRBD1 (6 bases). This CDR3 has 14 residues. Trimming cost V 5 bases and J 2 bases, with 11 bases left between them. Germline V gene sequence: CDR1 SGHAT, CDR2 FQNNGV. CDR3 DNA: TGTGCCAGCAGCCCCGGACAGTACACAGATACGCAGTATTTT. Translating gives CASSPGQYTDTQYF.

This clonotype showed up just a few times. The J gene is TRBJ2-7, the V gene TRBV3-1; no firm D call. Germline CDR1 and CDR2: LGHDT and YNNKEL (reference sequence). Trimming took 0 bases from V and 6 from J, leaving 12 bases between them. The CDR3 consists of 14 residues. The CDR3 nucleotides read TGTGCCAGCAGCCAAGAACTTCAGGCAGGCGAGCAGTACTTC. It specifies CASSQELQAGEQYF.

In nucleotides, the CDR3 is TGCGCCAGCAGCTTGACAGGAGAGAATCAGCCCCAGCATTTT. It yields the protein CASSLTGENQPQHF. The chain carries TRBV5-1 and TRBJ1-5; tentatively, D is TRBD1 (5 bases). CDR3 size: 14 residues. Germline V gene lookup returns CDR1 SGHRS and CDR2 YFSETQ. Between the trimmed V and J ends, which lost 1 base and 4 bases, there was a span of 9 bases.

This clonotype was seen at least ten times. DNA for the CDR3: TGTGCCAGCAGCGTTACCGGACAGGGCTCAGGAAACACCATATATTTT. Protein sequence: CASSVTGQGSGNTIYF. This chain connects TRBV9 to TRBJ1-3, with TRBD1 identical over 8 bases. The CDR3 consists of 16 residues. The germline V gene has CDR1 SGDLS and CDR2 YYNGEE. Trimming cost V 2 bases and J 4 bases; bases outside gene matches: 8.

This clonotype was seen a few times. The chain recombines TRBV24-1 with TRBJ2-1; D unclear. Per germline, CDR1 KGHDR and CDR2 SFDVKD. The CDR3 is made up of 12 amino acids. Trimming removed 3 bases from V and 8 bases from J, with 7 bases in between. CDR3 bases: TGTGCCACCAGTGATCCCCGCCATGAGCAGTTCTTC. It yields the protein CATSDPRHEQFF.